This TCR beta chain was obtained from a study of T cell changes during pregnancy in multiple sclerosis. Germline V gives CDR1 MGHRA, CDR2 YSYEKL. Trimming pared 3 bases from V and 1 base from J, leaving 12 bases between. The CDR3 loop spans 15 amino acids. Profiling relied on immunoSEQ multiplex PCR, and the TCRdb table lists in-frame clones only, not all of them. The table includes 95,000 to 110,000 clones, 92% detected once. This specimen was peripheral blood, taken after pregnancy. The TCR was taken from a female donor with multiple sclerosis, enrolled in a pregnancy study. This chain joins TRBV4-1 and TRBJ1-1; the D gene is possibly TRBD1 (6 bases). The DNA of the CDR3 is TGCGCCAGCAGCCAGGCTCAGGGGCAGAACACTGAAGCTTTCTTT. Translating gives CASSQAQGQNTEAFF.